This T cell receptor (beta chain) stems from a study of T cell responses to AZD1222 COVID-19 vaccine. The V gene end was trimmed by 4 bases and the J gene end by 7 bases; junction bases not matched to a gene: 8. This CDR3 has 16 residues. CDR1 and CDR2 from the germline V gene are SGHTA and FQGTGA. It was second doses at about 4 or about 12 weeks that were pooled. The table came from immunoSEQ multiplex PCR; TCRdb's copy has only in-frame clones and leaves some out. In the table there are approximately 270,000 clones, around 93% of which are singletons. The V call is TRBV7-3, the J call TRBJ2-7, with TRBD2 matching over 15 bases. This receptor was taken from an adult who received the AZD1222 COVID-19 vaccine. The specimen comprised peripheral blood, sampled 28 days after the second AZD1222 dose. The CDR3 DNA reads as TGTGCCAGCAGCTCAGGGGGACTAGCGGGAGGCCTGGAGCAGTACTTC. It is translated as CASSSGGLAGGLEQYF. Complete variable domain (other parts from reference TRBV7-3 and TRBJ2-7): GAGVSQTPSNKVTEKGKYVELRCDPISGHTALYWYRQSLGQGPEFLIYFQGTGAADDSGLPNDRFFAVRPEGSVSTLKIQRTERGDSAVYLCASSSGGLAGGLEQYFGPGTRLTVT.